This TCR beta chain was recovered during a study of CD8 T cells in Susac syndrome. Trimming pared 4 bases from V and 1 base from J, leaving 14 bases between. Germline assignment: CDR1 SQVTM and CDR2 ANQGSEA. The CDR3 extends over 14 amino acids. TCR beta sequencing covered blood CD8+ and CD4+ T cells. Negative isolation yielded CD8+ and CD4+ T cells; FACS enriched TEMRA cells. Reverse transcription used about 0.45 to 1 ug RNA and random hexamers. Amplification of the TCR beta CDR3 was carried out by immunoSEQ multiplex PCR, which spanned a total of 54 Vbeta and 13 Jbeta segments. MiXCR was run by TCRdb on the immunoSEQ multiplex PCR reads, yielding one entry per CDR3 protein. The sample lists approximately 150,000 distinct CDR3 sequences; 85% to 95% were seen once.

The chain employs TRBV29-1 and TRBJ2-7; D possibly corresponds to TRBD1 (7 bases). The sequence was obtained from a human donor with multiple sclerosis. Sequenced input: CD4+ T cells from PBMCs. In DNA form, the CDR3 reads TGCAGCGTTGCTGTGACAGGGACTTCCTACGAGCAGTACTTC. Protein product: CSVAVTGTSYEQYF.